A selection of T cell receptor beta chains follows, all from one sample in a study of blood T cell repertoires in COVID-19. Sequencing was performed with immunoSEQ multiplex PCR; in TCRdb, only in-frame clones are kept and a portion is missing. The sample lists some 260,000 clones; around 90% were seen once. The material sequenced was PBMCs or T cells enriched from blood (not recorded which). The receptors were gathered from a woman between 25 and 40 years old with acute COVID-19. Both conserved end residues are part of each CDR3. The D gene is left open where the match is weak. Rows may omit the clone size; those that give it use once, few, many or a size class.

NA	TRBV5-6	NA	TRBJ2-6	CASSPDSLSGANVLTF	TGTGCCAGCAGCCCCGACAGCCTCTCTGGGGCCAACGTCCTGACTTTC
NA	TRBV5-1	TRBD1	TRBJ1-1	CASSLGTGVMNTEAFF	TGCGCCAGCAGCTTGGGGACAGGGGTTATGAACACTGAAGCTTTCTTT
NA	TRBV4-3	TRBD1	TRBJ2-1	CASSQEGDRGYNEQFF	TGCGCCAGCAGCCAAGAGGGGGACAGGGGATACAATGAGCAGTTCTTC
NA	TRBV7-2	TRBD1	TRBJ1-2	CASSPQGGRDYGYTF	TGTGCCAGCAGCCCACAGGGGGGCAGGGACTATGGCTACACCTTC
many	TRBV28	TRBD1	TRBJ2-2	CATKAGTGETGELFF	TGTGCCACCAAAGCGGGGACAGGGGAGACCGGGGAGCTGTTTTTT
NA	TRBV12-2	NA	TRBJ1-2	CASRLGHNYGYTF	TGTGCAAGTCGCTTAGGACATAACTATGGCTACACCTTC
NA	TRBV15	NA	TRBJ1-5	CATSRAGRANQPQHF	TGTGCCACCAGCAGAGCGGGCAGGGCCAATCAGCCCCAGCATTTT
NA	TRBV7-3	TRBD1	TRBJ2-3	CASSRTGGSSTDTQYF	TGTGCCAGCAGCCGTACAGGGGGCTCCTCGACAGATACGCAGTATTTT
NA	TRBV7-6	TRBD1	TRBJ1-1	CASSPNPGTGYGTEAFF	TGTGCCAGCAGCCCAAACCCCGGGACAGGTTATGGCACTGAAGCTTTCTTT
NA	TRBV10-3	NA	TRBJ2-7	CAISDSEGAYEQYF	TGTGCCATCAGTGACTCAGAGGGGGCCTACGAGCAGTACTTC
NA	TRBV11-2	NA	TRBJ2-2	CASSPTGGDTGELFF	TGTGCCAGCAGCCCGACGGGCGGGGACACCGGGGAGCTGTTTTTT
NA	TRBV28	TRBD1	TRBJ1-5	CASSFRGLGQPQHF	TGTGCCAGCAGTTTTAGGGGGCTGGGGCAGCCCCAGCATTTT
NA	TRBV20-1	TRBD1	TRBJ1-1	CSASFPSTGAVEAFF	TGCAGTGCTAGTTTCCCATCAACAGGGGCCGTTGAAGCTTTCTTT
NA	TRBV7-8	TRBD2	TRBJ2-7	CASSIGTSGSSYEQYF	TGTGCCAGCAGCATCGGGACTAGCGGGAGCTCCTACGAGCAGTACTTC
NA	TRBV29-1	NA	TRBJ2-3	CSVDGSSADTQYF	TGCAGCGTTGACGGCTCTAGTGCAGATACGCAGTATTTT
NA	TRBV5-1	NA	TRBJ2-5	CASSLSGRETQYF	TGCGCCAGCAGCTTGTCTGGGAGAGAGACCCAGTACTTC
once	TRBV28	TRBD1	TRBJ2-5	CASSSYRGSIQETQYF	TGTGCCAGCAGTTCATACAGGGGGTCAATCCAAGAGACCCAGTACTTC
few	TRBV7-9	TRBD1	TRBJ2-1	CASSLPGWDSSYNEQFF	TGTGCCAGCAGCTTACCAGGTTGGGACAGTTCCTACAATGAGCAGTTCTTC
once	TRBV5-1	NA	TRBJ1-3	CASSLFGLTSGNTIYF	TGCGCCAGCAGCTTGTTTGGGCTAACCTCTGGAAACACCATATATTTT
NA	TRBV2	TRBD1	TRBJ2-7	CASTVDRAYEQYF	TGTGCCAGCACTGTGGACAGGGCTTACGAGCAGTACTTC
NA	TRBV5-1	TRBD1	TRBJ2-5	CASSGQGVDGETQYF	TGCGCCAGCAGCGGACAGGGGGTAGATGGAGAGACCCAGTACTTC
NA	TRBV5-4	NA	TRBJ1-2	CASSPDSYGYTF	TGTGCCAGCAGCCCTGACAGCTATGGCTACACCTTC
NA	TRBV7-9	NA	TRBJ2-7	CASSLSGYEQYF	TGTGCCAGCAGCTTATCAGGGTACGAGCAGTACTTC
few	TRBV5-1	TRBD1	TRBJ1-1	CASTPGTGALNTEAFF	TGCGCCAGCACCCCCGGGACAGGGGCCTTGAACACTGAAGCTTTCTTT
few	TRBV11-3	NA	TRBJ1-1	CASSHGDTEAFF	TGTGCCAGCAGCCACGGAGACACTGAAGCTTTCTTT
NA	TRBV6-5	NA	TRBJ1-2	CASSYVAEYGYTF	TGTGCCAGCAGTTACGTCGCGGAGTATGGCTACACCTTC
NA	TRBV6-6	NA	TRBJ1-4	CASRGGVGEKLFF	TGTGCCAGCCGTGGGGGGGTTGGTGAAAAACTGTTTTTT
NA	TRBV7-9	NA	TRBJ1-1	CASSLAAGGNTEAFF	TGTGCCAGCAGCTTAGCTGCAGGAGGGAACACTGAAGCTTTCTTT
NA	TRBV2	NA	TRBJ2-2	CASSVVSNTGELFF	TGTGCCAGCAGTGTTGTCAGTAACACCGGGGAGCTGTTTTTT
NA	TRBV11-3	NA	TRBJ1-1	CASSLRGGTEAFF	TGTGCCAGCAGCTTACGGGGTGGGACTGAAGCTTTCTTT
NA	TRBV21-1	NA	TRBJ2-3	CASPLSTDTQYF	TGTGCCAGCCCCCTTAGTACAGATACGCAGTATTTT
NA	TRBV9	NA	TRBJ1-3	CASSVGPRVSGNTIYF	TGTGCCAGCAGCGTAGGCCCTAGAGTATCTGGAAACACCATATATTTT
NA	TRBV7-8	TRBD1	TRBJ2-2	CASSLPQADRVGTGELFF	TGTGCCAGCAGCTTACCCCAAGCCGACAGGGTGGGGACGGGGGAGCTGTTTTTT
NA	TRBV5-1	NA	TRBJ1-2	CASSLRGAGFNGYTF	TGCGCCAGCAGCTTAAGGGGCGCGGGGTTTAATGGCTACACCTTC